Listed below are T cell receptor beta chains from one sample, sequenced in a study of persistence of HIV-infected CD4 T cells. These receptors' targets are unknown. The protocol was immunoSEQ multiplex PCR, while the TCRdb copy is restricted to in-frame clones and leaves out a portion. This table holds fewer than 50,000 clones, more than 85% found once. The starting material was CD4+ T cells sorted from PBMCs after approximately 20-hour stimulation, obtained from a patient who received antiretroviral therapy. These receptors were collected from an adult man with HIV who was CMV-seropositive. CDR3s include the opening cysteine and the closing phenylalanine or tryptophan.

v_gene: TRBV7-3; j_gene: TRBJ1-1; CDR3aa: CASSPGRNTEAFF
v_gene: TRBV4-2; j_gene: TRBJ2-2; CDR3aa: CASSQDPGLANSRDTGELFF
v_gene: TRBV7-6; j_gene: TRBJ2-2; CDR3aa: CASSLLGGLTGELFF
v_gene: TRBV7-9; j_gene: TRBJ1-2; CDR3aa: CASSLVLDSDGYTF
v_gene: TRBV6-5; j_gene: TRBJ2-2; CDR3aa: CASSLTGGLVGELFF
v_gene: TRBV19; j_gene: TRBJ1-1; CDR3aa: CASSPRATGTEAFF
v_gene: TRBV11-3; j_gene: TRBJ2-1; CDR3aa: CASSQGEINEQFF
v_gene: TRBV5-1; j_gene: TRBJ2-7; CDR3aa: CASSLDGGDEQYF
v_gene: TRBV15; j_gene: TRBJ1-6; CDR3aa: CATGQPNSPLHF
v_gene: TRBV28; j_gene: TRBJ2-7; CDR3aa: CASGIIGTVYEQYF
v_gene: TRBV3-1/TRBV3-2; j_gene: TRBJ1-4; CDR3aa: CASSPVPGLGEKLFF
v_gene: TRBV7-3; j_gene: TRBJ1-2; CDR3aa: CASAKDRNYGYTF
v_gene: TRBV7-9; j_gene: TRBJ1-5; CDR3aa: CASSPRGDGNQPQHF
v_gene: TRBV12-3/TRBV12-4; j_gene: TRBJ1-4; CDR3aa: CASSWGGEKLFF
v_gene: TRBV5-8; j_gene: TRBJ2-3; CDR3aa: CASSLARGFTDTQYF
v_gene: TRBV6-2/TRBV6-3; j_gene: TRBJ1-5; CDR3aa: CASSDKQPQHF
v_gene: TRBV6-2/TRBV6-3; j_gene: TRBJ1-5; CDR3aa: CASSYSLQSNQPQHF
v_gene: TRBV13; j_gene: TRBJ2-7; CDR3aa: CASSWRRRYEQYF
v_gene: TRBV5-1; j_gene: TRBJ2-7; CDR3aa: CASSPRTASYEQYF
v_gene: TRBV20-1; j_gene: TRBJ2-1; CDR3aa: CSASRVIEQFF
v_gene: TRBV3-1/TRBV3-2; j_gene: TRBJ1-1; CDR3aa: CATHDGTMNTEAFF
v_gene: TRBV6-4; j_gene: TRBJ1-2; CDR3aa: CASRAWDRGSGYTF
v_gene: TRBV12-3/TRBV12-4; j_gene: TRBJ2-2; CDR3aa: CASSFRSTGELFF
v_gene: TRBV12-3/TRBV12-4; j_gene: TRBJ2-3; CDR3aa: CASSNNRATTQYF
v_gene: TRBV7-3; j_gene: TRBJ2-1; CDR3aa: CASSTKSHIAGGAYNEQFF